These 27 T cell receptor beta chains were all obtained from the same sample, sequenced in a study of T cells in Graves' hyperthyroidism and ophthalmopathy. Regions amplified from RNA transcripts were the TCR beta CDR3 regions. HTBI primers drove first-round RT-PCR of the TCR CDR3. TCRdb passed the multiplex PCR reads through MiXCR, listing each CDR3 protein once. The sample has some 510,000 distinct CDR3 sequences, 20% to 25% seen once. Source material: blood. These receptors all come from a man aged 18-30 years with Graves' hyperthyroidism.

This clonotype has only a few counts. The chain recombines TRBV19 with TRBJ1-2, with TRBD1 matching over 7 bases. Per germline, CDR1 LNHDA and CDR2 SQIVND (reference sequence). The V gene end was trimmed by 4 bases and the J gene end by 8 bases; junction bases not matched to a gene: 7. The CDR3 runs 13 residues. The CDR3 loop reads CASSSAGGKGYTF. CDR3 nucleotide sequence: TGTGCCAGTAGTAGCGCAGGGGGTAAGGGCTACACCTTC.

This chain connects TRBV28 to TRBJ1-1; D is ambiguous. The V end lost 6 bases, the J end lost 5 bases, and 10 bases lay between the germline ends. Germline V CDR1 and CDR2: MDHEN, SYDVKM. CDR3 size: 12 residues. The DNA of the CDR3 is TGTGCCAGCAGCACGCATGGAACTGAAGCTTTCTTT. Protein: CASSTHGTEAFF.

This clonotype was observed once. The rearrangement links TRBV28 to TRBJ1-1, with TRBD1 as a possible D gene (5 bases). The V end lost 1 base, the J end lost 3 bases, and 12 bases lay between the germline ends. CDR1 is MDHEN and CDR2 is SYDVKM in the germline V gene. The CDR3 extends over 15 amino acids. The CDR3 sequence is CASSLSGLQDTEAFF. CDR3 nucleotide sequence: TGTGCCAGCAGTTTATCAGGGCTCCAGGACACTGAAGCTTTCTTT.

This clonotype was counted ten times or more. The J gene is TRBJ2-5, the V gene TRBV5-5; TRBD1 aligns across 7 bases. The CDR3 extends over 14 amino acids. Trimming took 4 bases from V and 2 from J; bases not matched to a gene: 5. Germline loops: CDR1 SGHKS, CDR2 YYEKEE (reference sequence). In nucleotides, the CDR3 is TGTGCCAGCAGCCTCCCGGGACAGCAAGAGACCCAGTACTTC. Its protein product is CASSLPGQQETQYF.

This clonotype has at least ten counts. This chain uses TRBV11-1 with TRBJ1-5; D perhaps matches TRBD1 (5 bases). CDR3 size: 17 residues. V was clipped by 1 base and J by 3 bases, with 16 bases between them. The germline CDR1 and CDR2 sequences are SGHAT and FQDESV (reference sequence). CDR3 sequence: CASSLDHPGEFNQPQHF. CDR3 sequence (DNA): TGTGCCAGCAGCTTAGACCATCCGGGGGAATTCAATCAGCCCCAGCATTTT.

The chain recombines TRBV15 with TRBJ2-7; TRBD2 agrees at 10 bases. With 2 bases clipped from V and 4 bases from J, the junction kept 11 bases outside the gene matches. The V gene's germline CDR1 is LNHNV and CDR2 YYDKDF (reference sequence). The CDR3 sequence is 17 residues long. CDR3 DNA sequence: TGTGCCACCAGCAGAACGAACAAAGCGGGAGGGTGGTACGAGCAGTACTTC. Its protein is CATSRTNKAGGWYEQYF.

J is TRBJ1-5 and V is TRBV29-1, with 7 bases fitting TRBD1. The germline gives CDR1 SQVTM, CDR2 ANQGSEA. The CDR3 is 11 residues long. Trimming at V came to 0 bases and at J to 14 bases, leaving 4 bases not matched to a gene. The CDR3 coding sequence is TGCAGCGTTGAAGATCCCCAGGGGGAGCATTTT. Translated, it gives CSVEDPQGEHF.

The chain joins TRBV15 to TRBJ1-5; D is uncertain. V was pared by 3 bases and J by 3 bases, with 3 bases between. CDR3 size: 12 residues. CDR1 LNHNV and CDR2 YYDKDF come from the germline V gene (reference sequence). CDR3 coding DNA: TGTGCCACCAGCAGTATCAATCAGCCCCAGCATTTT. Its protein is CATSSINQPQHF.

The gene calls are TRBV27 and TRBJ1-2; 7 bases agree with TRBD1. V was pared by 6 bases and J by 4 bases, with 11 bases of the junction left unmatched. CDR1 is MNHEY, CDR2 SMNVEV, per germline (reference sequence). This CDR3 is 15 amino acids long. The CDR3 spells CASRFAGGLSYGYTF. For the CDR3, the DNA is TGTGCCAGCAGATTCGCAGGGGGATTAAGCTATGGCTACACCTTC.

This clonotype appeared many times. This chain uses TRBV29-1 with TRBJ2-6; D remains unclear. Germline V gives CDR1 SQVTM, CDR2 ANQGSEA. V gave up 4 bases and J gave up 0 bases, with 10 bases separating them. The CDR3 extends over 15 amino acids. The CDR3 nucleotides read TGCAGCGTTGCCAGACCGAGCTCTGGGGCCAACGTCCTGACTTTC. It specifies CSVARPSSGANVLTF.

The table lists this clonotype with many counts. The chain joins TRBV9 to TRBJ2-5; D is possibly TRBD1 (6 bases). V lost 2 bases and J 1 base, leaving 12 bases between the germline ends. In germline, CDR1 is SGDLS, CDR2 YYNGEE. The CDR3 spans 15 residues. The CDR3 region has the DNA TGTGCCAGCAGCGTGGACGAGGGGGTCCAAGAGACCCAGTACTTC. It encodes CASSVDEGVQETQYF.

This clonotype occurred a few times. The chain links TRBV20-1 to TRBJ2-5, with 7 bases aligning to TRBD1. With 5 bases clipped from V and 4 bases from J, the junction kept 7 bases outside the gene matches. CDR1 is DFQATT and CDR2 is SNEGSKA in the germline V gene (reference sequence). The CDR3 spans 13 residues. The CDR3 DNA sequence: TGCAGTGCTCAAGGGGGCTCAGGAGAGACCCAGTACTTC. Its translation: CSAQGGSGETQYF.

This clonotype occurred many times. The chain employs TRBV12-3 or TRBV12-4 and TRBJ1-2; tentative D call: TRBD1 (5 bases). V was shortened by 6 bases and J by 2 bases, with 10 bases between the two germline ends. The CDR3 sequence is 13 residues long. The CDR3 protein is CASSSGRNYGYTF. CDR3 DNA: TGTGCCAGCAGCTCGGGACGGAACTATGGCTACACCTTC.

CDR3 in amino acids: CASSLADGIISYEQYF. For the CDR3, the DNA is TGCGCCAGCAGCTTGGCCGACGGGATTATATCCTACGAGCAGTACTTC. The J gene is TRBJ2-7, the V gene TRBV5-1; the D gene is possibly TRBD2 (5 bases). CDR1 SGHRS and CDR2 YFSETQ come from the germline V gene. V dropped 0 bases and J dropped 1 base, with 14 bases sitting between them. This CDR3 region has 16 residues.

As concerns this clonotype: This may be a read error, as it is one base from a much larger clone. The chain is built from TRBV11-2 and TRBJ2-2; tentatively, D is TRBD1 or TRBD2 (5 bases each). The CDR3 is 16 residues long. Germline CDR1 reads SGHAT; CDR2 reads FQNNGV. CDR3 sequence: CASSLVGGTNTGELLF. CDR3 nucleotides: TGTGCCAGCAGCTTAGTGGGTGGGACGAACACCGGGGAGCTGCTTTTT.

CDR3 residues: CASSPWTGKETQYF. The CDR3, as DNA: TGCGCCAGCAGCCCGTGGACAGGGAAAGAGACCCAGTACTTC. This rearrangement joins TRBV5-1 to TRBJ2-5; 8 positions agree with TRBD1. V dropped 4 bases and J dropped 3; count of bases not matched to a gene: 5. Per the germline V gene, CDR1 is SGHRS and CDR2 is YFSETQ. The CDR3 covers 14 residues.

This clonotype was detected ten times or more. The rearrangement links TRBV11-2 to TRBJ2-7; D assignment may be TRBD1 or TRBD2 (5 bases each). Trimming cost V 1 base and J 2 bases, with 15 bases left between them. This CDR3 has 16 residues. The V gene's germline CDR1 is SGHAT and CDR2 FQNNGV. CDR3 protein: CASSLGGVQYPYEQYF. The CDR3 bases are TGTGCCAGCAGCTTAGGAGGGGTACAGTACCCCTACGAGCAGTACTTC.

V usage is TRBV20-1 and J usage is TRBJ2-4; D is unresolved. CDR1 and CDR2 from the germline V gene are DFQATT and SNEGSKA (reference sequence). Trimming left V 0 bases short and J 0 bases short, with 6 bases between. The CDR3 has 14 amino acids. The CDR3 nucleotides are TGCAGTGCTAGAGACTCGGTAGCCAAAAACATTCAGTACTTC. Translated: CSARDSVAKNIQYF.

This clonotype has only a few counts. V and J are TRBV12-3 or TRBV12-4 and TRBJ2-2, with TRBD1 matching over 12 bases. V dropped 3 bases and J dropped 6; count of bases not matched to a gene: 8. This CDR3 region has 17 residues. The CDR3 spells CASSFPGGTGGSGELFF. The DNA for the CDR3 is TGTGCCAGCAGTTTCCCAGGCGGGACAGGGGGCTCCGGGGAGCTGTTTTTT.

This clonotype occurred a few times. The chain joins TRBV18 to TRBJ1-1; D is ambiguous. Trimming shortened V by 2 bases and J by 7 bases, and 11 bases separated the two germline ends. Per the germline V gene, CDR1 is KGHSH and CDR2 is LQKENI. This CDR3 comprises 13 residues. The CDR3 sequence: CASSPVEHLEAFF. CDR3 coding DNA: TGTGCCAGCTCACCAGTGGAGCACCTTGAAGCTTTCTTT.

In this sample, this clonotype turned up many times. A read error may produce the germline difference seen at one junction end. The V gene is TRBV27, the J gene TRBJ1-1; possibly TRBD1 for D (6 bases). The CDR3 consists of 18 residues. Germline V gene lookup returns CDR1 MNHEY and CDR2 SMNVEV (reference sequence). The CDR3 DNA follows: TGTGCCAGCATCCTACCACAGGGTCTGAGGGGAATGAACACTGAAGCTTCCTTT. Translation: CASILPQGLRGMNTEASF.

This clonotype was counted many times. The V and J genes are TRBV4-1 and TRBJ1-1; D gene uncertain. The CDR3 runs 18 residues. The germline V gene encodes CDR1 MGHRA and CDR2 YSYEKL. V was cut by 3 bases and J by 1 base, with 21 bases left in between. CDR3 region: CASSHGTRILAQNTEAFF. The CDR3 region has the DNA TGCGCCAGCAGCCATGGTACCCGGATTTTGGCACAGAACACTGAAGCTTTCTTT.

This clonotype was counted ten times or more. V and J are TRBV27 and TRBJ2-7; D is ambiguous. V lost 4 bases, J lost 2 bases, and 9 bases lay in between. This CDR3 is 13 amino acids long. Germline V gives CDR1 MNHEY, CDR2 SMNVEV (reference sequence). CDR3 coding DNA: TGTGCCAGCAGTTCCCTGCTGGCCTACGAGCAGTACTTC. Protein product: CASSSLLAYEQYF.

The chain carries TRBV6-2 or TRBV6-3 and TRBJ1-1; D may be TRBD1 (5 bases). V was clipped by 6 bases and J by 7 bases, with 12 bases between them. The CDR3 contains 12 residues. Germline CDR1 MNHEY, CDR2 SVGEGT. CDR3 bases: TGTGCCAGCAGATCAGGGTCGGGTGAAGCTTTCTTT. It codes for CASRSGSGEAFF.

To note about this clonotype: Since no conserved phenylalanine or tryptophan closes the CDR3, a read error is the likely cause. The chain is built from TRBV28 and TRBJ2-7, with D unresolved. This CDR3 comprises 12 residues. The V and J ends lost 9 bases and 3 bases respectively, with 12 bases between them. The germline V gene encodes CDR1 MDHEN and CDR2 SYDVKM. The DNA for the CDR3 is TGTGCCAGTAGCCCCCTCCTCTACGAGCAGTACTAC. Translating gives CASSPLLYEQYY.

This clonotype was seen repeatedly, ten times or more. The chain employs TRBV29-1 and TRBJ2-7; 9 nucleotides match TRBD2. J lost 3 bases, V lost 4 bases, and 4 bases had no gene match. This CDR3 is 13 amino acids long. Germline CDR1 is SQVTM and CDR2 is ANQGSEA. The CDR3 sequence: CSVGGGASYEQYF. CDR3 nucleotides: TGCAGCGTTGGCGGGGGGGCCAGCTACGAGCAGTACTTC.

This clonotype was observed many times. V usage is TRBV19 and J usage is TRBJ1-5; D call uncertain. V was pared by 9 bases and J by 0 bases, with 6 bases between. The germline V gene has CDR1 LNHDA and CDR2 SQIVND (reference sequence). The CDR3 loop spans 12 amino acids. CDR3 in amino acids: CARGCSNQPQHF. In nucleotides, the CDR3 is TGTGCCAGGGGCTGTAGCAATCAGCCCCAGCATTTT.